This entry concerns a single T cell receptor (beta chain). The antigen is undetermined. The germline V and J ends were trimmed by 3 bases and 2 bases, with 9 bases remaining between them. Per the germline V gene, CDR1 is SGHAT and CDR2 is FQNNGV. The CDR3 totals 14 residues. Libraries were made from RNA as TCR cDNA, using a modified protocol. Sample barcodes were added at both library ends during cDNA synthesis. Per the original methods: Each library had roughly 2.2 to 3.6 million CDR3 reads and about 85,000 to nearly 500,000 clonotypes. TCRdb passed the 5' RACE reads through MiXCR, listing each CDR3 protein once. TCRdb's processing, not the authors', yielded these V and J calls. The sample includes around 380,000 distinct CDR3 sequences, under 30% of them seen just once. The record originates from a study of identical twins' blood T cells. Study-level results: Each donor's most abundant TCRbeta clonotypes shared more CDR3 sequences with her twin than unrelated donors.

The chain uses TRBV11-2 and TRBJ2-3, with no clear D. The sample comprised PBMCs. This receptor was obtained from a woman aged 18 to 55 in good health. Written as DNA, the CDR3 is TGTGCCAGCAGCTTTTCTGTGATCACAGATACGCAGTATTTT. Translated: CASSFSVITDTQYF.